The T cell receptor beta chain described here comes from a study of control samples from healthy donors and cancer patients. Only in-frame clones appear in the TCRdb table, and some are missing; sequencing was by immunoSEQ multiplex PCR. This repertoire shows a few hundred thousand clones, around nine tenths found once; its top ten account for around 6.4%. Germline V gene sequence: CDR1 MNHEY, CDR2 SVGAGI. The length of the CDR3 is 15 residues. V was clipped by 5 bases and J by 5 bases; unmatched bases: 4. The chain joins TRBV6-5 to TRBJ2-2; TRBD1 matches at 11 bases. This clonotype was sampled from a man aged 40-50 years with head and neck cancer. Source material: PBMCs. CDR3 DNA: TGTGCCAGCAGTAGGGGGACAGGGGGTACCGGGGAGCTGTTTTTT. This encodes CASSRGTGGTGELFF.